This T cell receptor beta chain was recovered during a study of blood T cell repertoires in COVID-19. As for the study in general: From T cells, B-cell-depleted T cells, or PBMCs came the material, which was cDNA or gDNA.

This CDR3 contains 19 residues. J lost 7 bases, V lost 4 bases, and 15 bases had no gene match. In germline, CDR1 is MDHEN, CDR2 SYDVKM. Produced via immunoSEQ multiplex PCR; TCRdb's table is partial and in-frame only. The sample contains more than 100,000 clones, 75% to 90% of which appear only once. The receptor was isolated from a man aged 45-65 years with active or convalescent COVID-19. This chain links TRBV28 with TRBJ1-6, with 11 bases matching TRBD1. Sequencing input: peripheral blood. The CDR3 nucleotides are TGTGCCAGCAGTTCCCCGGGACAGGGGGAATTTGCGGGCAATTCACCCCTCCACTTT. It yields the protein CASSSPGQGEFAGNSPLHF.